This TCR beta chain appears in the sequencing data of a study of blood T cell repertoires in COVID-19. Germline V lookup: CDR1 SGHVS, CDR2 FNYEAQ. This CDR3 is 17 amino acids long. The V end lost 0 bases, the J end lost 4 bases, and 18 bases lay between the germline ends. The count of this clone is one. The repertoire was sequenced with immunoSEQ multiplex PCR; TCRdb's copy has only in-frame clones and lacks some. The repertoire consists of 250,000 to 350,000 clones, with 80% to 90% occurring once and the leading ten covering 4% to 4.5%. The chain has TRBV7-6 and TRBJ1-1; the D is unclear. Sequenced material: PBMCs or T cells enriched from blood (not recorded which). This receptor was taken from a woman aged 30 to 39 who had recovered from COVID-19. Here the CDR3 reads CASSLARWGGKSTEAFF. In DNA, the CDR3 is TGTGCCAGCAGCTTAGCGCGGTGGGGAGGGAAGAGCACTGAAGCTTTCTTT.